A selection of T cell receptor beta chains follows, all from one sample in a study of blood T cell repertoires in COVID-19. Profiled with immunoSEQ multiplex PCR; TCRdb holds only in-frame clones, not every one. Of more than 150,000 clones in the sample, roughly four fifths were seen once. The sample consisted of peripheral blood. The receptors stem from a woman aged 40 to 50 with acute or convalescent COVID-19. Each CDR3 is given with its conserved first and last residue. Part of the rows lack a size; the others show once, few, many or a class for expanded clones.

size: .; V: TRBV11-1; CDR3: CASSLGRGGDEQFF
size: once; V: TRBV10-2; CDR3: CASSDNGTGGGKPPLHF
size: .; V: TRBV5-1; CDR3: CASSLGVSGSEDQETQYF
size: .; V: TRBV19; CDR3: CASAPSGTGNTIYF
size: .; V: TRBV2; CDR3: CASSIIRGWNF
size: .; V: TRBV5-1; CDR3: CASSSLPGTGTSGANVLTF
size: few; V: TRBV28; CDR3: CASSNVGLSNQPQHF
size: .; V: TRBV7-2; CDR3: CASQPGGRDTQYF
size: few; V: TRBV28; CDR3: CASSLGPYYGYTF
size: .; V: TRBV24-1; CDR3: CATSDPAVQETQYF
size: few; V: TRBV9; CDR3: CASSELAGGLVGELFF
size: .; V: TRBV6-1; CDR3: CASSEALGQARNTIYF